These T cell receptor beta chains were read from a single sample in a study of blood T cells in healthy people across ages. TCRdb redid the calling of the 5' RACE reads with MiXCR, one entry per CDR3 protein. Counted here are about 1.7 million distinct CDR3 sequences, roughly 27% occurring once; the ten biggest clones make up 7.7%. Specimen: blood. The receptors derive from a woman in her twenties or thirties in good health. CDR3s include the opening cysteine and the closing phenylalanine or tryptophan. Fields, in order: J gene, clone size, V gene, D gene, CDR3 DNA, CDR3 protein. The D gene is left open where the match is weak. Size is omitted from some rows. Given values are once, few, many or a class for expanded clones.

TRBJ1-3 few TRBV25-1 - TGTGCCAGCGAAGGCACCGACCCCAGCTCTGGAAACACCATATATTTT CASEGTDPSSGNTIYF
TRBJ2-5 many TRBV4-1 - TGCGCCAGCAGCCAGGTCGGGACAACACAAGAGACCCAGTACTTC CASSQVGTTQETQYF
TRBJ1-3 - TRBV20-1 - TGCAGTGGAATCAGGGACTCTGGAAACACCATATATTTT CSGIRDSGNTIYF
TRBJ2-5 many TRBV6-1 TRBD1 TGTGCCAGCAGTGAAGCGTTTGACAGGGGAGAGACCCAGTACTTC CASSEAFDRGETQYF
TRBJ2-2 - TRBV10-3 - TGTGCCATCGGACGACAACCCCAGGTGGCAGGCGCGAACACCGGGGAGCTGTTTTTT CAIGRQPQVAGANTGELFF
TRBJ2-1 many TRBV29-1 - TGCAGCGTAGGCGTGGGATCCTACAATGAGCAGTTCTTC CSVGVGSYNEQFF
TRBJ2-5 - TRBV9 - TGTGCCAGCAGCGTAGGCGGGACCCAAGCACAAGAGACCCAGTACTTC CASSVGGTQAQETQYF
TRBJ2-1 - TRBV4-3 - TGCGCCAGCAGCCCCGAATTTAGACAGCTGACCTACAATGAGCAGTTCTTC CASSPEFRQLTYNEQFF
TRBJ2-7 few TRBV7-2 - TGTGCCAGCAGCTTAGTGTGGGACCCCCAGAGGGAGCAGTACTTC CASSLVWDPQREQYF
TRBJ2-1 - TRBV20-1 - TGCAGTGCTAGAGCCGTGGCGGGAACCTCCTACGAGCAGTTCTTC CSARAVAGTSYEQFF
TRBJ1-2 few TRBV7-2 TRBD1 TGTGCCAGCAGCGCAGTATCCGGGACAGGGGACTATGGCTACACCTTC CASSAVSGTGDYGYTF
TRBJ2-1 - TRBV5-4 - TGTGCCAGCAGCGCTGCCGGGATTAACCCTGACAATGAGCAGTTCTTC CASSAAGINPDNEQFF
TRBJ1-5 - TRBV2 TRBD1 TGTGCCAGCAACGACAGGGAAAGAGGACAGCCCCAGCATTTT CASNDRERGQPQHF
TRBJ2-5 many TRBV6-5 - TGTGCCAGCAGGGAAAATCATGTAATGGAGACCCAGTACTTC CASRENHVMETQYF
TRBJ1-2 - TRBV20-1 - TGCAGTGCTAGTGGGGACGGCAACTATGGCTACACCTTC CSASGDGNYGYTF
TRBJ2-6 many TRBV9 - TGTGCCAGCAGTCCCCGCGGGGTCTCTGGGGCCAACGTCCTGACTTTC CASSPRGVSGANVLTF
TRBJ2-4 - TRBV20-1 TRBD1 TGCAGTGCTATAAAAGGGACAGGGAGGGGCATTCAGTACTTC CSAIKGTGRGIQYF
TRBJ1-5 - TRBV10-3 - TGTGCCGTCAGTGAGGGCCTTAGCAATCAGCCCCAGCATTTT CAVSEGLSNQPQHF
TRBJ2-1 - TRBV7-9 TRBD2 TGTGCCAGCAGCTTCCCCTTGCGGGGGGCGACAATGAGCTCCTACAATGAGCAGTTCTTC CASSFPLRGATMSSYNEQFF
TRBJ2-3 - TRBV29-1 TRBD2 TGCAGCGTTCCCGGACTAGCGGGAAGCACAGATACGCAGTATTTT CSVPGLAGSTDTQYF
TRBJ2-5 - TRBV28 TRBD2 TGTGCCAGCAGTTCGTCCGGGACTAGCGGGGGGGGGGCCCAGTACTTC CASSSSGTSGGGAQYF
TRBJ2-7 - TRBV5-1 - TGTGCCAGCAGCCTTGCAGTAGGTGGCGAGCAGTACTTC CASSLAVGGEQYF
TRBJ1-2 - TRBV4-3 - TGCGCCAGCAGCCAAGAAAAGGCAGGGGCGTCCCTTGTTGGCTACACCTTC CASSQEKAGASLVGYTF
TRBJ1-3 - TRBV27 - TGTGCCAGCAGTCTTACAGGGAAGAAGGAAAACACCATATATTTT CASSLTGKKENTIYF
TRBJ2-1 many TRBV5-1 - TGCGCCAGCAGTCGCAGCGTAGAAGATCGCGAGCAGTTCTTC CASSRSVEDREQFF
TRBJ2-7 - TRBV9 - TGTGCCAGCAGCTCCTCCCCCGGACAGAATTCCGAGCAGTACTTC CASSSSPGQNSEQYF
TRBJ2-1 - TRBV4-1 - TGCGCCAGCAGCCAAGATGGAGCCCGACTAGTAGGGGGGCCCAGGGAAAATGAGCAGTTCTTC CASSQDGARLVGGPRENEQFF
TRBJ2-7 few TRBV7-9 TRBD2 TGTGCCAGCAGCTCCTGGGCGGGGGGGTCCTACGAGCAGTACTTC CASSSWAGGSYEQYF
TRBJ2-4 few TRBV18 - TGTGCCAGCTCCGTGCCCAGGCCTGGGGGCAAAAACATTCAGTACTTC CASSVPRPGGKNIQYF
TRBJ2-5 few TRBV12-3/TRBV12-4 - TGTGCCAGCAGTTTAGGGGGGTACCCAGAGACCCAGTACTTC CASSLGGYPETQYF
TRBJ2-7 few TRBV20-1 - TGCAGTGCTAGTGACGATCAGAGCGAGCAGTACTTC CSASDDQSEQYF
TRBJ2-1 - TRBV19 TRBD2 TGTGCCAGTAGTATAGCAGCGGGAGGGCCCCTCTCCTACAATGAGCAGTTCTTC CASSIAAGGPLSYNEQFF
TRBJ2-7 few TRBV7-2 TRBD1 TGTGCCAGCAGCTACCTCCTGACAGGGCCCGAGAACTACGAGCAGTACTTC CASSYLLTGPENYEQYF
TRBJ2-7 many TRBV10-2 - TGCGCCAGCAGTGAGACACAGGCCCTCGAGCAGTACTTC CASSETQALEQYF
TRBJ2-5 - TRBV5-4 - TGTGCCAGCAGCTCGGACAGCAATAAAGAGACCCAGTACTTC CASSSDSNKETQYF
TRBJ1-1 many TRBV28 TRBD1 TGTGCCAGCAGTTTCAGGGGGTGGGACACTGAAGCTTTCTTT CASSFRGWDTEAFF
TRBJ2-7 few TRBV12-3/TRBV12-4 - TGTGCCAGCAGCCCCGGGGTTGGGGACTCTAACTACGAGCAGTACTTC CASSPGVGDSNYEQYF